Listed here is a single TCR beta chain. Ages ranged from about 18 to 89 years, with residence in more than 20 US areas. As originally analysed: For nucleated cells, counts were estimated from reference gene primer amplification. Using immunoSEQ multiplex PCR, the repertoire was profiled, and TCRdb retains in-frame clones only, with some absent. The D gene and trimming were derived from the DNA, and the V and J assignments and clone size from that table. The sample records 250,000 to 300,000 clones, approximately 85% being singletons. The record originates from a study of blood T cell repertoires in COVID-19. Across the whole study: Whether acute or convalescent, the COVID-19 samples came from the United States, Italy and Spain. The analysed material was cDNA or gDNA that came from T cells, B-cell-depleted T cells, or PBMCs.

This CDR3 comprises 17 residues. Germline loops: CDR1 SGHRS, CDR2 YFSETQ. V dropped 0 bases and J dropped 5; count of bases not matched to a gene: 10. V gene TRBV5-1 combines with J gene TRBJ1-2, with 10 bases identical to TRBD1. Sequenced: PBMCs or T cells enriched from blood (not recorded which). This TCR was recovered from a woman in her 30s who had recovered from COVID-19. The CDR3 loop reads CASSLARRQGARYGYTF. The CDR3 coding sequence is TGCGCCAGCAGCTTGGCCCGTAGACAGGGGGCGAGATATGGCTACACCTTC.